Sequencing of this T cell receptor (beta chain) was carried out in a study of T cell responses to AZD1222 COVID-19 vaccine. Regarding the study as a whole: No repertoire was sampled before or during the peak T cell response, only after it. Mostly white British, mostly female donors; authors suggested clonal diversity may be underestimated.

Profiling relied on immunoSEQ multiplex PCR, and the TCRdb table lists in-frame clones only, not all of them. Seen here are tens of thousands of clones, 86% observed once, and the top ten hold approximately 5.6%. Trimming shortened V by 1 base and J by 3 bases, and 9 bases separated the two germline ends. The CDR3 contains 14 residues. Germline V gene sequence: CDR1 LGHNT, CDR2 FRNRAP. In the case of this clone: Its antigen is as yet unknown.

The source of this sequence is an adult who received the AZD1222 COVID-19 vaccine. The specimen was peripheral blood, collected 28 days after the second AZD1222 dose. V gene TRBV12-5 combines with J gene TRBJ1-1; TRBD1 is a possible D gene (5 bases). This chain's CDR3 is CASGLGGFDTEAFF. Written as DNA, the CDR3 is TGTGCTAGTGGTTTGGGGGGGTTTGACACTGAAGCTTTCTTT.